The clone carrying this T cell receptor beta chain was recorded at least ten times. Germline V gene lookup returns CDR1 SEHNR and CDR2 FQNEAQ (reference sequence). This CDR3 has 15 residues. The V and J ends lost 1 base and 3 bases respectively, with 12 bases between them. These data belong to a study of identical twins. A universal primer site arose from template switching, and cDNA bore unique molecular identifiers. TCRdb processed the 5' RACE reads anew with MiXCR; each CDR3 protein has one entry. Among under 1 million distinct CDR3 sequences listed, approximately 13% were seen once. The data also belong to a second study, concerning yellow fever vaccine responses in identical twins.

The sequenced sample consisted of PBMCs. This TCR came from a young woman in good health. The V call is TRBV7-9, the J call TRBJ1-1, with D unclear. The CDR3 nucleotides are TGTGCCAGCAGCTTAGTATCCCCATTTGACACTGAAGCTTTCTTT. This sequence encodes CASSLVSPFDTEAFF.